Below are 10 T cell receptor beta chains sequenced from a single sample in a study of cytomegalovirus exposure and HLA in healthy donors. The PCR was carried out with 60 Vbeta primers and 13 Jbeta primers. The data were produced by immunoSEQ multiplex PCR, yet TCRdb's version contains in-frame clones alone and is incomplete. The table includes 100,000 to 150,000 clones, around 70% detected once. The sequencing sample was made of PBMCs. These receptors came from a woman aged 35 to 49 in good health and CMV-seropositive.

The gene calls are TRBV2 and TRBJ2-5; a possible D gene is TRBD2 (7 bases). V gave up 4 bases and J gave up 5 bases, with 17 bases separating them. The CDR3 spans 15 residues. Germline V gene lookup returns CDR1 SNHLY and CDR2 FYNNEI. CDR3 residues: CASSVRGGDVETQYF. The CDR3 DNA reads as TGTGCCAGCAGTGTTAGAGGGGGGGATGTGGAGACCCAGTACTTC.

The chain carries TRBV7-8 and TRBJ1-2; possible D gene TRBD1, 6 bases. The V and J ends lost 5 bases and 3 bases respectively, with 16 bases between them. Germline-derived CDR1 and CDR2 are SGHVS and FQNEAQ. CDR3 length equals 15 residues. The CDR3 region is CASSPPGGQDYGYTF. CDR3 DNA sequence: TGTGCCAGCAGCCCCCCGGGGGGCCAAGACTATGGCTACACCTTC.

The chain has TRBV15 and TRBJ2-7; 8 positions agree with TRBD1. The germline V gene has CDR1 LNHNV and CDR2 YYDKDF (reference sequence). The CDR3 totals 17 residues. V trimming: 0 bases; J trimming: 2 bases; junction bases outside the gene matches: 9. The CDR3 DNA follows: TGTGCCACCAGCAGAGAATTAAACAGGGGGAAGGCCTACGAGCAGTACTTC. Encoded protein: CATSRELNRGKAYEQYF.

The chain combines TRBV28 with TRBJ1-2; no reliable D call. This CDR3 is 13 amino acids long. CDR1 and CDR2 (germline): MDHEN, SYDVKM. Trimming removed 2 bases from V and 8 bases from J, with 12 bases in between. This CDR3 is CASSLAWSVGYTF. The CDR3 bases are TGTGCCAGCAGTTTAGCGTGGTCCGTCGGCTACACCTTC.

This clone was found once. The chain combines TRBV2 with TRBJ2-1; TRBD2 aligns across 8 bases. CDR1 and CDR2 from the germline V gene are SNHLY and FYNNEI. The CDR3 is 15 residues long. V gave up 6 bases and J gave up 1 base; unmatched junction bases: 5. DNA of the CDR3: TGTGCCAGCAGACTTTCGGGGGGGTCCTACAATGAGCAGTTCTTC. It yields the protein CASRLSGGSYNEQFF.

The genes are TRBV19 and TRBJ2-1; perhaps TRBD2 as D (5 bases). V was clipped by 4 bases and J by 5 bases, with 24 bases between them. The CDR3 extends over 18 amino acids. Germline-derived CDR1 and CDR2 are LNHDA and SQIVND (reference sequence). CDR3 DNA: TGTGCCAGTAGTAGCATCCTTATAGCGTCGGGAACAAACAATGAGCAGTTCTTC. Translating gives CASSSILIASGTNNEQFF.

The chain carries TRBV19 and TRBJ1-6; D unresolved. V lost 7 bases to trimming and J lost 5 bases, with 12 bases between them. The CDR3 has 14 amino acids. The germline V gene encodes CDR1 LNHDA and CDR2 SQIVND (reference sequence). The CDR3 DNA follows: TGTGCCAGTACCGAACAGACCAATAATTCACCCCTCCACTTT. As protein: CASTEQTNNSPLHF.

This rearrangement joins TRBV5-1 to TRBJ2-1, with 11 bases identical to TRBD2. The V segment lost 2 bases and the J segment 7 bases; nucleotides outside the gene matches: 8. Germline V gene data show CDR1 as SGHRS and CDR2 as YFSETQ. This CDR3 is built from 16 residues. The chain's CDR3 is CASSFSSGGPRNEQFF. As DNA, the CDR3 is TGCGCCAGCAGCTTCTCTAGCGGGGGGCCTCGGAATGAGCAGTTCTTC.

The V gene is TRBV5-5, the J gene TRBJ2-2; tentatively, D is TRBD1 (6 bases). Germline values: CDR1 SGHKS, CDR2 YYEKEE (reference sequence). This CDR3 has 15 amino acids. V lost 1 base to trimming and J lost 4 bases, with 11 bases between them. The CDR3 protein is CASSLWTVPTGELFF. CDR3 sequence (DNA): TGTGCCAGCAGCTTGTGGACAGTACCCACCGGGGAGCTGTTTTTT.

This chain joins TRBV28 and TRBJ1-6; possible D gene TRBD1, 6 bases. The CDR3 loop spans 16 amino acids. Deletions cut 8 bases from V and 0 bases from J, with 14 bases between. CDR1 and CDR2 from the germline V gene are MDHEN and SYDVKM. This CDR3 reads CASATGPSSYNSPLHF. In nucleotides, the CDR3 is TGTGCCAGCGCCACAGGGCCCAGCTCCTATAATTCACCCCTCCACTTT.